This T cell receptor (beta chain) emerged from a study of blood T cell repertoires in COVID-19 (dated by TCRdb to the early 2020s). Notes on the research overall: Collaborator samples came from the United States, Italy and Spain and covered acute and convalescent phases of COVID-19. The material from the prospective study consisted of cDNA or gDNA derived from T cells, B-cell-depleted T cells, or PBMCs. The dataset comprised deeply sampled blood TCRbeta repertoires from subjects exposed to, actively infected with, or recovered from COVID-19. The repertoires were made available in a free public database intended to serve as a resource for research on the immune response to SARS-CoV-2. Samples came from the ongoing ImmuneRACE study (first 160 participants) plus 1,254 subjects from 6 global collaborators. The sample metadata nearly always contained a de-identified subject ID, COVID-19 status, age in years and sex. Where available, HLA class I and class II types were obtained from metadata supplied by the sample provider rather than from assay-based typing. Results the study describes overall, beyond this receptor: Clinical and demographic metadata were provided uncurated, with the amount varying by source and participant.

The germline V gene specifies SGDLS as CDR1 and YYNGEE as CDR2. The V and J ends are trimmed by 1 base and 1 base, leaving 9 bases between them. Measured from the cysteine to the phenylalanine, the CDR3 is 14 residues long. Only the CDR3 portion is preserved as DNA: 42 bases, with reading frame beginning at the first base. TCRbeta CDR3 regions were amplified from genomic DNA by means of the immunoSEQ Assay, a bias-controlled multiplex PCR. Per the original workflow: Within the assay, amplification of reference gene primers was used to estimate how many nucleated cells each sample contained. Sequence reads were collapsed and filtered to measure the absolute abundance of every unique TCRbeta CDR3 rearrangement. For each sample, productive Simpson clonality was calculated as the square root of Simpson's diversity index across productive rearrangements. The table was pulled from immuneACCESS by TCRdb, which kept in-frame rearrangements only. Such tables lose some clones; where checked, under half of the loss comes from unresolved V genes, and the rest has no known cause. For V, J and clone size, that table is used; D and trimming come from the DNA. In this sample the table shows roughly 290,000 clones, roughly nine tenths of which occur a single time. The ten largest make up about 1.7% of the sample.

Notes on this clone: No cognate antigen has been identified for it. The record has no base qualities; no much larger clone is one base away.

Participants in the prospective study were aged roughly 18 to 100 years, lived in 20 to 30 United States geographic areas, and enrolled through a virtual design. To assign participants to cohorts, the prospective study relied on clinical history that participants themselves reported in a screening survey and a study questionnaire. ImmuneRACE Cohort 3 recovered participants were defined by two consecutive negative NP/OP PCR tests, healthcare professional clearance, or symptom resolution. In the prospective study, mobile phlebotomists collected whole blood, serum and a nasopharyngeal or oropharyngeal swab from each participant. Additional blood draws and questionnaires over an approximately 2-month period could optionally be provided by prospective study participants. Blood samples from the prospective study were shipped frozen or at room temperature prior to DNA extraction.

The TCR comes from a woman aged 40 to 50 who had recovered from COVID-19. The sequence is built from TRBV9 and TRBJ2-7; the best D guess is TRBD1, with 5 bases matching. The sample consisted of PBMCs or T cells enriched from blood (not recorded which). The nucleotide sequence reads TGTGCCAGCAGCGTATCACAGGCGTCCTACGAGCAGTACTTC. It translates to CASSVSQASYEQYF.